This TCR beta chain was captured by sequencing in a study of identical twins listed by TCRdb under 2016. Regarding the complete study: To test whether fetal clonotypes persist, the study used deep sequencing on TCR alpha and beta repertoires from monozygotic twins, unrelated adults of various ages, and cord blood. To rule out contamination, the twin experiments were replicated at different times with different library preparation protocols. Overall results and qualifications from the work: Because the same donors could not be followed over many years, the conclusions depended on cross-sectional statistical analysis. In monozygotic twins, recombination models systematically underestimated out-of-frame TCR alpha sharing, but the models matched the sharing seen between unrelated individuals. Compared with coincidental sharing between unrelated individuals, out-of-frame TCR alpha sequences shared between twins showed an excess of sequences with low generation probability. Zero-insertion analyses could be partly confounded by invariant T cells such as MAIT and iNKT, though diverse VJ usage argued against such confounding for most clonotypes. A weaker excess of twin sharing was found in beta out-of-frame sequences because the signal-to-noise ratio was lowered by fewer shared sequences. Abundant cord blood beta clonotypes carried fewer insertions; young adult naive repertoires showed a weaker similar trend, while memory repertoires showed none.

Note on this clonotype: Its recognized antigen is unknown. Per-base quality was not reported, and no clone a single base away is much larger than it.

V and J are truncated by 4 bases and 2 bases respectively, leaving an intervening sequence of 5 bases. The CDR3 starts with the cysteine, ends with the phenylalanine, and has 13 residues. The CDR3 DNA has 39 bases and is translated from base 1. The germline V gene (reference sequence) supplies CDR1 SEHNR and CDR2 FQNEAQ. Libraries were made using 5' RACE. The data were produced on an Illumina HiSeq 2000. Template switching introduced a universal primer binding site; the final cDNA contained a unique molecular identifier, enabling accurate counting of TCR cDNA molecules. First-strand cDNA for TCR alpha and beta chains was synthesized from specific primers in the conserved constant-segment region. To control for contamination, every cDNA library carried two barcodes: a SMART-Mk sample barcode plus Illumina barcodes. Two successive PCR steps introduced TruSeq adapter sequences along with Illumina sample barcodes. The TCR alpha and beta cDNA libraries were sequenced on the Illumina HiSeq platform using custom primers. On the authors' methods: MiGEC processed the raw reads to extract unique molecular identifiers, while MiXCR was used to determine the CDR3 positions. For each individual, recombination models were inferred using an EM algorithm with the repgenHMM and IGoR tools. Shared clonotypes were analyzed with the tcR package in R, and sharing was normalized by the product of cloneset sizes. Out-of-frame nonproductive sequences were analyzed to study raw recombination free of thymic and clonal selection effects. The raw public data were reprocessed by TCRdb itself: fastp quality trimming at Q25, MiXCR clonotype calling, in-frame beta chains only. Every entry covers one CDR3 protein and lists the most common genes and DNA from its rows. These V and J calls are TCRdb output, not the study's own analysis. This sample holds some 660,000 distinct CDR3 sequences; 8% to 9% were observed only once. The ten largest clones add up to more than 0.75% of the sample.

All donors were healthy Caucasians. The twin cohort comprised three pairs of female monozygotic twins, all aged about 18 to 30 years. RNA for TCR libraries was isolated from peripheral blood mononuclear cells. The same data also went into a second study, on yellow fever vaccine responses in identical twins. Taken from the second paper: According to the authors, in identical twins the way T cells responded to vaccination appeared partly convergent and partly personalized. In identical twins, the study followed T cell clones that responded to the vaccine with precision.

This sequence originates from a woman aged 18 to 35 in good health. Material: PBMCs. The rearranged segments are TRBV7-9 and TRBJ1-4, with no D gene named confidently. The DNA sequence is TGTGCCAGCAGCTCGTCTACTAATGAAAAACTGTTTTTT. This translates into CASSSSTNEKLFF.